This TCR beta chain comes out of a study of cytomegalovirus exposure and HLA in healthy donors. CDR1 is LNHNV, CDR2 YYDKDF, per germline (reference sequence). J was trimmed by 0 bases and V by 1 base; bases with no gene match: 16. The CDR3 contains 20 residues. The PCR made use of 60 Vbeta and 13 Jbeta primers. Only in-frame clones appear in the TCRdb table, and some are missing; sequencing was by immunoSEQ multiplex PCR. The table shows some 100,000 clones, with roughly four fifths occurring only once. This chain links TRBV15 with TRBJ2-3, with 7 nucleotides matching TRBD1. The clonotype was recovered from a male donor in good health and CMV-seropositive. Sequencing was carried out using PBMCs. The CDR3: CATSRVPPTPGQISTDTQYF. DNA for the CDR3: TGTGCCACCAGCAGAGTCCCCCCGACCCCGGGACAGATAAGCACAGATACGCAGTATTTT.